The 8 T cell receptor beta chains below all came from one sample that was sequenced in a study of blood T cell repertoires in COVID-19. The assay was immunoSEQ multiplex PCR, and TCRdb's table has in-frame clones only and misses some. The data show approximately 200,000 clones, roughly 80% seen once. Material for sequencing was peripheral blood. Every receptor here comes from an elderly woman with COVID-19, enrolled during active disease.

The chain couples TRBV5-1 to TRBJ1-1; D gene ambiguous. The CDR3 extends over 14 amino acids. CDR1 is SGHRS, CDR2 YFSETQ, per germline. The germline V and J ends were trimmed by 1 base and 1 base, with 8 bases remaining between them. Written as DNA, the CDR3 is TGCGCCAGCAGCTTGAGGCCAGGGAACACTGAAGCTTTCTTT. Protein: CASSLRPGNTEAFF.

V is TRBV28 and J is TRBJ1-3, with 9 bases identical to TRBD1. CDR1 and CDR2 from the germline V gene are MDHEN and SYDVKM. V was pared by 5 bases and J by 6 bases, with 5 bases of the junction left unmatched. This CDR3 region has 14 residues. CDR3 nucleotides: TGTGCCAGCAGTGAAGGGACAGGGCTAAACACCATATATTTT. It encodes CASSEGTGLNTIYF.

The chain couples TRBV10-3 to TRBJ1-2; D unclear. The CDR3 spans 15 residues. The germline V gene has CDR1 ENHRY and CDR2 SYGVKD. Between the trimmed V and J ends, which lost 5 bases and 4 bases, there was a span of 17 bases. DNA for the CDR3: TGTGCCATCAGTAAGACCCAGGAGCGGAGCTATGGCTACACCTTC. It encodes CAISKTQERSYGYTF.

CDR3: CATSDLLTGELFF. The CDR3 DNA is TGTGCCACCAGTGACTTGCTCACCGGGGAGCTGTTTTTT. This chain joins TRBV24-1 and TRBJ2-2; D not certain. The V end lost 4 bases, the J end lost 4 bases, and 6 bases lay between the germline ends. Germline assignment: CDR1 KGHDR and CDR2 SFDVKD. The length of the CDR3 is 13 residues.

This clone has only one observation. V gene TRBV12-3 or TRBV12-4 combines with J gene TRBJ1-1, with 7 bases matching TRBD1. The CDR3 length is 13 residues. With 4 bases clipped from V and 4 bases from J, the junction kept 3 bases outside the gene matches. As DNA, the CDR3 is TGTGCCAGCAGTTCAGGGGGAGGCACTGAAGCTTTCTTT. It codes for CASSSGGGTEAFF.

This clone was seen only once. This chain uses TRBV3-1 (or the pseudogene TRBV3-2) with TRBJ2-7, with 11 nucleotides matching TRBD2. V lost 3 bases to trimming and J lost 0 bases; unmatched junction nucleotides: 1. The CDR3 contains 15 residues. CDR1 and CDR2 (germline): LGHDT, YNNKEL (reference sequence). The CDR3 reads CASSQTSGASYEQYF. The CDR3 nucleotides read TGTGCCAGCAGCCAGACTAGCGGGGCCTCCTACGAGCAGTACTTC.

This CDR3 is CASSLVALPETQYF. The CDR3 coding sequence is TGTGCCAGCAGCTTGGTAGCCTTACCCGAGACCCAGTACTTC. This chain joins TRBV5-6 and TRBJ2-5; no firm D call. Germline CDR1 and CDR2: SGHDT and YYEEEE. The CDR3 has 14 residues. Trimming took off 0 bases at V and 5 bases at J, with 11 bases between the two ends.

This chain connects TRBV18 to TRBJ1-2; D uncertain. The length of the CDR3 is 11 residues. The V end lost 3 bases, the J end lost 8 bases, and 7 bases lay between the germline ends. Germline V lookup: CDR1 KGHSH, CDR2 LQKENI. CDR3 sequence reads: CASSPSLGYTF. CDR3 nucleotides: TGTGCCAGCTCACCCTCCCTGGGCTACACCTTC.